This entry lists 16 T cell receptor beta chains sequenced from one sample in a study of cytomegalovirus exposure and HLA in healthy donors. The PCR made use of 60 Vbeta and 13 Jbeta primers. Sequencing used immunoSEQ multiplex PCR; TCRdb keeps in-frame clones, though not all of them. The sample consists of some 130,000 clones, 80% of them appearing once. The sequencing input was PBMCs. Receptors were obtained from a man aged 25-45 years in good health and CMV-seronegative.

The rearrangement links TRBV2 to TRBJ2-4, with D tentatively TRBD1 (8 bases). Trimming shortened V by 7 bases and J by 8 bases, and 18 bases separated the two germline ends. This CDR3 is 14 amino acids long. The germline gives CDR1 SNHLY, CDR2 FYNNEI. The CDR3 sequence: CASTGGQGRDIQYF. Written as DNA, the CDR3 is TGTGCCAGCACGGGAGGACAGGGTAGAGACATTCAGTACTTC.

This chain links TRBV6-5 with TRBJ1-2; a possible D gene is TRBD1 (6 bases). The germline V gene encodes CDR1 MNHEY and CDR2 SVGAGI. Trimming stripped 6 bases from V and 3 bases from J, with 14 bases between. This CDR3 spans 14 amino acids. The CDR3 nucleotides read TGTGCCAGCAGCCCGGGGGGGCTCCACTATGGCTACACCTTC. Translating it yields CASSPGGLHYGYTF.

CDR3 in DNA: TGTGCCTGGTTAAGTGGGGATGGCAGGAGGGCCCCAGTTAGCACAGATACGCAGTATTTT. Encoded protein: CAWLSGDGRRAPVSTDTQYF. The chain combines TRBV30 with TRBJ2-3; D might be TRBD2 (6 bases). Deletions cut 5 bases from V and 0 bases from J, with 30 bases between. The germline CDR1 and CDR2 sequences are GTSNPN and SVGIG (reference sequence). The CDR3 is 20 amino acids.

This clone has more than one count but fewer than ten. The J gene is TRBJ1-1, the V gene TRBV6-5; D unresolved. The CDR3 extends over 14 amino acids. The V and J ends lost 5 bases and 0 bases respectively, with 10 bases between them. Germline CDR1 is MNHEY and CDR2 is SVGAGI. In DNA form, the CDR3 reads TGTGCCAGCAGTACAGACCGCATGAACACTGAAGCTTTCTTT. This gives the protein CASSTDRMNTEAFF.

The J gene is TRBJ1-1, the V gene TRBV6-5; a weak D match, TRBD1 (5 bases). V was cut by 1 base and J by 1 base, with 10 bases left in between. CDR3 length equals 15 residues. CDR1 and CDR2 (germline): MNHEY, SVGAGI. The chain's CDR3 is CASSYLTAPNTEAFF. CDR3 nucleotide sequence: TGTGCCAGCAGTTACTTGACAGCGCCGAACACTGAAGCTTTCTTT.

The CDR3 region is CASSPDRQTVTDTQYF. The CDR3 DNA reads as TGTGCCAGCAGCCCCGACAGGCAAACCGTCACAGATACGCAGTATTTT. The chain has TRBV6-6 and TRBJ2-3, with D tentatively TRBD1 (6 bases). Trimming removed 6 bases from V and 2 bases from J, with 18 bases in between. This CDR3 is 16 amino acids long. Germline V lookup: CDR1 MNHNY, CDR2 SVGAGI (reference sequence).

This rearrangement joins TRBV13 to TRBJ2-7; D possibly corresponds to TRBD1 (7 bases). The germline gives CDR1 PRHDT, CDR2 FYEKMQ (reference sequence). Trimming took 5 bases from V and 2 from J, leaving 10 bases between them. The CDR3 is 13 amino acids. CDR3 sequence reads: CASSAGQTYEQYF. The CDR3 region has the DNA TGTGCCAGCAGCGCGGGACAGACCTACGAGCAGTACTTC.

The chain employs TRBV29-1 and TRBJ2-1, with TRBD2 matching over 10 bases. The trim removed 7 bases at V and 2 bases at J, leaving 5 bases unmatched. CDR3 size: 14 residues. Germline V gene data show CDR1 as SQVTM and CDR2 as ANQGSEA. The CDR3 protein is CSGLAGVPYNEQFF. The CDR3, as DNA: TGCAGCGGCCTAGCGGGGGTCCCCTACAATGAGCAGTTCTTC.

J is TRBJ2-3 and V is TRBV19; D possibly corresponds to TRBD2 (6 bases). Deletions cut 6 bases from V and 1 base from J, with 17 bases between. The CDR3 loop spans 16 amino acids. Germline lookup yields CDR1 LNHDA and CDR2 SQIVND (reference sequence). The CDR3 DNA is TGTGCCAGTAGCAGCCCGGTGGTAGCGGGCACAGATACGCAGTATTTT. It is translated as CASSSPVVAGTDTQYF.

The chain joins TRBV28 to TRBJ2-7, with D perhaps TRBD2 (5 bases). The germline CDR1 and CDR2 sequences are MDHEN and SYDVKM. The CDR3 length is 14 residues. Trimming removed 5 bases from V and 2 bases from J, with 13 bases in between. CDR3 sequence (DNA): TGTGCCAGCAGTGGAGGATCACCCCCCTACGAGCAGTACTTC. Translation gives CASSGGSPPYEQYF.

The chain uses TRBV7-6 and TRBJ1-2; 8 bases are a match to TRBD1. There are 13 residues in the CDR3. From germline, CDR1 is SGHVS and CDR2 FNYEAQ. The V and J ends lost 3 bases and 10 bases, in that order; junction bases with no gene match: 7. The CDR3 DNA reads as TGTGCCAGCAGCTTGGAACAGGGGGGTGACTACACCTTC. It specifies CASSLEQGGDYTF. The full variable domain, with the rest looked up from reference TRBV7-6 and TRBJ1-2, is GAGVSQSPRYKVTKRGQDVALRCDPISGHVSLYWYRQALGQGPEFLTYFNYEAQQDKSGLPNDRFSAERPEGSISTLTIQRTEQRDSAMYRCASSLEQGGDYTFGSGTRLTVV.

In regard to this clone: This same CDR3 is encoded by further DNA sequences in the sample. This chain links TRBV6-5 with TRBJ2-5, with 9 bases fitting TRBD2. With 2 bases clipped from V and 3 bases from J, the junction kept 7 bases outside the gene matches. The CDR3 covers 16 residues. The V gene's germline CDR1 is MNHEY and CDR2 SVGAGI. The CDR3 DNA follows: TGTGCCAGCAGTTACGCGGGAGGGGGACATAAAGAGACCCAGTACTTC. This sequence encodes CASSYAGGGHKETQYF.

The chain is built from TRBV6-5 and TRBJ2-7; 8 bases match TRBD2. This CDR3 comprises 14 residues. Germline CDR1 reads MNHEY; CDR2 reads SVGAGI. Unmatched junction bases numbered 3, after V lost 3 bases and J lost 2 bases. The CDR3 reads CASSYGRGAYEQYF. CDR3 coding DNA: TGTGCCAGCAGTTATGGGCGGGGGGCCTACGAGCAGTACTTC.

The CDR3 DNA reads TGTGCCAGCAGTCCCCTAGGACAGGGGTCGAATCAGCCCCAGCATTTT. It codes for CASSPLGQGSNQPQHF. The chain is built from TRBV28 and TRBJ1-5; 9 nucleotides line up with TRBD1. Germline lookup yields CDR1 MDHEN and CDR2 SYDVKM. This CDR3 has 16 residues. After removal of 5 bases from V and 4 bases from J, the junction contained 9 bases not matched to a gene.

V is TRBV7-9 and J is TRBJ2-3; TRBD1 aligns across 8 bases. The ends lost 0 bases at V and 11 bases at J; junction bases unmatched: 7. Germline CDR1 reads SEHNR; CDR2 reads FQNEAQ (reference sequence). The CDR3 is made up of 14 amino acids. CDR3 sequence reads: CASSLADRGRGQYF. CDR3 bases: TGTGCCAGCAGCTTAGCCGACAGGGGACGGGGGCAGTATTTT.

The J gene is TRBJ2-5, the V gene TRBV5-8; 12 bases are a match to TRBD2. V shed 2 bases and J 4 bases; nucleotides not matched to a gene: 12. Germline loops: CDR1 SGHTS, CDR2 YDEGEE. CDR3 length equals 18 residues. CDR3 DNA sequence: TGTGCCAGCAGCTTACTAGCGGGAGGTTCCGCGGAATCAGAGACCCAGTACTTC. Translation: CASSLLAGGSAESETQYF.